The source of this TCR beta chain is a study of T cells in Graves' hyperthyroidism and ophthalmopathy. The V gene's germline CDR1 is MDHEN and CDR2 SYDVKM. V was pared by 5 bases and J by 6 bases, with 8 bases of the junction left unmatched. This CDR3 spans 16 amino acids. The investigators amplified TCR beta CDR3 regions from RNA transcripts. HTBI primers were used for first-round RT-PCR of the TCR CDR3. TCRdb re-called the multiplex PCR reads through MiXCR, storing one row per CDR3 protein. The sample yields roughly 580,000 distinct CDR3 sequences, roughly 14% seen once. Subjects aged 18 to 65 presented with newly diagnosed hyperthyroidism of less than 2 months' duration. At first hyperthyroidism diagnosis, before any ophthalmopathy symptoms, the blood sample was collected. This clonotype has ten or more counts.

The gene calls are TRBV28 and TRBJ2-2; TRBD2 agrees at 11 bases. This clonotype originated in a woman aged 25 to 39 with Graves' hyperthyroidism that later progressed to Graves' ophthalmopathy. The sample comprised blood. As DNA, the CDR3 is TGTGCCAGCAGTATTCTAGCGGGAGGTCTGGCCGGGGAGCTGTTTTTT. This translates into CASSILAGGLAGELFF.